This record looks at one TCR beta chain sequence and its context. It has no known antigen specificity. Per-base qualities were not stored, and no clone one base away is much larger. Participants in the prospective study were aged roughly 18 to 100 years, lived in under 30 United States geographic areas, and enrolled through a virtual design. To assign participants to cohorts, the prospective study relied on clinical history that participants themselves reported in a screening survey and a study questionnaire. Recovered participants in ImmuneRACE Cohort 3 were defined as having two consecutive negative NP/OP PCR tests, clearance from a healthcare professional, or resolution of symptoms. Each participant in the prospective study had whole blood, serum and a nasopharyngeal or oropharyngeal swab collected by mobile phlebotomists. Over a roughly 2-month period, participants in the prospective study had the option of providing additional blood draws and questionnaires. Before DNA extraction, blood samples from the prospective study were shipped at room temperature or frozen.

This specimen belongs to a study of blood T cell repertoires in COVID-19 (dated by TCRdb to about 2020). In the study overall: Samples covering the acute and convalescent phases of COVID-19 were provided by collaborators in the United States, Italy and Spain. Where HLA class I and class II types were available, the types were taken from metadata supplied by the sample provider, not from assay-based typing. The prospective study material was composed of cDNA or gDNA derived from T cells, B-cell-depleted T cells, or PBMCs. The repertoires were released in a freely available public database intended as a resource for research on the immune response to SARS-CoV-2. A de-identified subject ID, COVID-19 status, age in years and sex were almost always included in the sample metadata. Subjects who had been exposed to COVID-19, were actively infected with it, or had recovered from it provided the deeply sampled blood TCRbeta repertoires that made up the dataset. The samples were drawn from two sources: the first 160 participants of the ongoing ImmuneRACE study, and 1,000 to 1,500 subjects contributed by 6 global collaborators. The paper's findings and limits, for the study overall: The quantity of clinical and demographic metadata differed by source and by participant and was supplied without curation.

The germline V gene supplies CDR1 MDHEN and CDR2 SYDVKM. Including the terminal cysteine and phenylalanine, the CDR3 comprises 13 residues. Kept here is only the CDR3 DNA, which spans 39 bases and is read in frame from base 1. From V the trimming removes 6 bases and from J it removes 8 bases, while the gene matches leave 6 bases of the junction unaccounted for. The immunoSEQ Assay, a bias-controlled multiplex PCR, was used to amplify TCRbeta CDR3 regions from genomic DNA. The paper's processing steps were these. The number of nucleated cells in each sample was estimated by amplification of reference gene primers within the assay. Sequence reads were collapsed and filtered to measure the absolute abundance of every unique TCRbeta CDR3 rearrangement. Productive Simpson clonality was computed per sample as the square root of Simpson's diversity index over productive rearrangements. Entries here come from immuneACCESS through TCRdb and include only in-frame sequences with V and J called. Some clones fail to appear in such tables; in the studies checked, an unresolved V gene covers under half of the shortfall, and the cause of the remainder is unknown. Clonal size and the V and J genes are those of that table, whereas D and trimming came from the DNA. For this sample there are 250,000 to 350,000 clones; more than 90% appear just once. The leading ten clones occupy 15% to 20% of the sample.

This sequence was found in a woman under 40 who had recovered from COVID-19. This chain joins TRBV28 to TRBJ1-4; TRBD1 matches 7 bases in the middle. The sample was PBMCs or T cells enriched from blood (not recorded which). The CDR3 region reads CASRGQMEEKLFF. Read as DNA, the sequence is TGTGCCAGCAGGGGACAGATGGAAGAAAAACTGTTTTTT.